Listed here is a single T cell receptor (beta chain). Its antigen is unknown. The V gene's germline CDR1 is MNHEY and CDR2 SMNVEV (reference sequence). Trimming cost V 8 bases and J 14 bases, with 16 bases left between them. The CDR3 has 11 amino acids. This sample was included in a study of shared clonotypes between healthy human individuals. Study-level background: Donors had three CD4 naive, three CD4 memory, two CD8 naive and one CD8 memory plate apiece. Broader study findings: Larger estimated richness was generally seen in naive subsets than in memory subsets. Relative to clonotypes present in all four donors, those not shared had lower generation probabilities.

Naive CD8 cells comprised CD45RO-negative, CCR7-positively selected cells, excluding terminally differentiated effector memory CD45RA+ cells. Caucasian adults residing in Nashville, Tennessee made up all the donors. Profiled with immunoSEQ multiplex PCR; TCRdb holds only in-frame clones, not every one. In the table there are approximately 1.9 million clones, over 85% of which are singletons. This clonotype was obtained from a man between 18 and 35 years old in good health. Some clones in this sample may be carry-over from other donors' samples. The chain links TRBV27 to TRBJ2-1; D might be TRBD2 (5 bases). Sequenced material: naive CD8+ T cells from PBMCs. The CDR3 protein is CASGLRAEEFF. The DNA of the CDR3 is TGTGCCAGCGGACTTCGGGCTGAAGAGTTCTTC.